This T cell receptor (beta chain) derives from a study of immune evolution from preneoplasia to lung adenocarcinoma. General study results and limits: Top clone frequencies peaked in normal lung, apparently declining through invasive adenocarcinoma.

CDR1 and CDR2 from the germline V gene are GTSNPN and SVGIG (reference sequence). Unmatched junction bases numbered 7, after V lost 1 base and J lost 9 bases. CDR3 length: 13 amino acids. Data came from immunoSEQ multiplex PCR; TCRdb stores just in-frame clones and leaves some out. The sample contains thousands of clones, approximately 72% of which appear only once. A word on this clone: Its antigen remains unknown.

V is TRBV30 and J is TRBJ2-5; 8 positions agree with TRBD1. The sequencing input was FFPE adjacent normal lung tissue. The TCR was taken from a donor at least 70 years old with lung adenocarcinoma. The CDR3 loop reads CAWSGGQAGAQYF. The CDR3 DNA sequence: TGTGCCTGGAGTGGGGGACAGGCTGGGGCCCAGTACTTC.